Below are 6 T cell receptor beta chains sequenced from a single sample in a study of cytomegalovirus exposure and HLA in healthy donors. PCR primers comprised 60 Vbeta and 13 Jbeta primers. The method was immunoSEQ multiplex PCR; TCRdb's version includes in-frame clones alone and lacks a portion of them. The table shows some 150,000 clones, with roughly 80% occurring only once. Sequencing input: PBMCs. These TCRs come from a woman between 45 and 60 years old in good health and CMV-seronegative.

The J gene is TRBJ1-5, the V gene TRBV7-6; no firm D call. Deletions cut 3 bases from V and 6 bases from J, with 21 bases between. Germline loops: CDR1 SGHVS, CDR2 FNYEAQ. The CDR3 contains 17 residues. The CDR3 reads CASSFLFSWRSGQPQHF. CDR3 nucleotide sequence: TGTGCCAGCAGCTTTCTGTTTTCGTGGCGTTCGGGTCAGCCCCAGCATTTT.

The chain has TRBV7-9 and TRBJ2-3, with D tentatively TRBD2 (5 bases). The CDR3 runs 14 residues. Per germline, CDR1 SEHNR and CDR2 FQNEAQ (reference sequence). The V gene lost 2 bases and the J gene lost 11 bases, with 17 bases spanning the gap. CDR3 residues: CASSLHESAREQYF. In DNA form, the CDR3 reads TGTGCCAGCAGCTTACATGAGAGTGCACGGGAGCAGTATTTT.

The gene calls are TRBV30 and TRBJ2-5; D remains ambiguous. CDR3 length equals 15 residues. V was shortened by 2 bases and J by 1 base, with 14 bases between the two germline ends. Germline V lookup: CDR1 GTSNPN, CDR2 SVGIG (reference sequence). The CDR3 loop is CAWSLSHRSQETQYF. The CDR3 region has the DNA TGTGCCTGGAGTTTGTCCCACAGATCCCAAGAGACCCAGTACTTC.

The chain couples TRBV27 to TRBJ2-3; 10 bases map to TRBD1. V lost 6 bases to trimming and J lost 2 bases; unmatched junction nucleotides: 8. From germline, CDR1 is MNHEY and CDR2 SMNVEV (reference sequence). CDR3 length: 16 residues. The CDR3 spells CASRLDRGSPTDTQYF. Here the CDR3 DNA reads TGTGCCAGCAGACTGGACAGGGGGAGTCCCACAGATACGCAGTATTTT.

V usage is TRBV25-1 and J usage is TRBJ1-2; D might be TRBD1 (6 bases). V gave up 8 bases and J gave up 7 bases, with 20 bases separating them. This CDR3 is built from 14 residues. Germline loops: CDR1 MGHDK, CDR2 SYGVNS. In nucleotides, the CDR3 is TGTGCCAGCGTAAAGGCAGGGGATTATAGTGGCTACACCTTC. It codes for CASVKAGDYSGYTF.

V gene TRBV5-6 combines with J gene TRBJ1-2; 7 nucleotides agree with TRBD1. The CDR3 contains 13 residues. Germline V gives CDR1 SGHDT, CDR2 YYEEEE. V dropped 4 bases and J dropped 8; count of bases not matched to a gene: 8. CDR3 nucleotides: TGTGCCAGCAGCCCAGGGACAGTAAGAGGCTACACCTTC. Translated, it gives CASSPGTVRGYTF.